The 27 T cell receptor beta chains given below trace back to one sample, sequenced in a study of cytomegalovirus exposure and HLA in healthy donors. The PCR was carried out with 60 Vbeta primers and 13 Jbeta primers. Sequencing was performed with immunoSEQ multiplex PCR; in TCRdb, only in-frame clones are kept and a portion is missing. This repertoire shows 100,000 to 120,000 clones, about 80% found once; its top ten account for 5% to 5.5%. Sequencing was done on a sample of PBMCs. The receptor source for this set is a woman aged 25 to 45 in good health and CMV-seropositive.

This CDR3 reads CASSKLVGELFF. As DNA, the CDR3 is TGTGCCAGCAGTAAACTAGTCGGGGAGCTGTTTTTT. This sequence joins TRBV6-1 and TRBJ2-2; possible D gene TRBD2, 5 bases. V lost 5 bases and J lost 7, with 8 bases in between. CDR1 is MNHNS, CDR2 SASEGT, per germline. The CDR3 extends over 12 amino acids.

This sequence joins TRBV10-3 and TRBJ2-5; possible D gene TRBD1, 7 bases. Judging by the DNA end, TRBJ2-7 fits better; the J call may be wrong. This CDR3 has 17 amino acids. The germline V gene has CDR1 ENHRY and CDR2 SYGVKD. The CDR3 region has the DNA TGTGCCATCAGTGGACAGGGAGGAGGGAGCCGCACCTACGAGCAGTACTTC. The encoded protein is CAISGQGGGSRTYEQYF.

The rearrangement uses TRBV11-2 and TRBJ1-2, with 10 bases lining up with TRBD1. Germline loops: CDR1 SGHAT, CDR2 FQNNGV. This CDR3 is built from 15 residues. The V and J ends lost 0 bases and 4 bases, in that order; junction bases with no gene match: 2. The chain's CDR3 is CASSLEGTGVYGYTF. The CDR3, as DNA: TGTGCCAGCAGCTTAGAGGGGACAGGGGTCTATGGCTACACCTTC.

In DNA form, the CDR3 reads TGTGCCAGCAGCGTAACAGGGCGCGAGCAGTACTTC. Encoded protein: CASSVTGREQYF. The rearrangement links TRBV7-2 to TRBJ2-7; a weak D match, TRBD1 (6 bases). Between the trimmed V and J ends, which lost 5 bases and 6 bases, there was a span of 11 bases. Germline CDR1 reads SGHTA; CDR2 reads FQGNSA. The CDR3 spans 12 residues. The full variable domain, in which reference TRBV7-2 and TRBJ2-7 provide the parts outside the CDR3, is GAGVSQSPSNKVTEKGKDVELRCDPISGHTALYWYRQSLGQGLEFLIYFQGNSAPDKSGLPSDRFSAERTGGSVSTLTIQRTQQEDSAVYLCASSVTGREQYFGPGTRLTVT.

The chain carries TRBV11-2 and TRBJ1-3; 7 nucleotides line up with TRBD1. The ends lost 4 bases at V and 3 bases at J; junction bases unmatched: 6. Germline loops: CDR1 SGHAT, CDR2 FQNNGV. This CDR3 has 15 residues. The CDR3 region is CASSSQGSGGNTIYF. CDR3 nucleotide sequence: TGTGCCAGCAGCTCACAGGGGTCGGGTGGAAACACCATATATTTT.

The chain combines TRBV5-1 with TRBJ1-2; 9 bases are shared with TRBD1. CDR1 is SGHRS and CDR2 is YFSETQ in the germline V gene. The CDR3 consists of 15 residues. J was trimmed by 4 bases and V by 4 bases; bases with no gene match: 8. CDR3 in amino acids: CASSPDRGSTYGYTF. The CDR3 region has the DNA TGCGCCAGCAGCCCGGACAGGGGAAGTACCTATGGCTACACCTTC.

The J gene is TRBJ1-4, the V gene TRBV28; 7 bases agree with TRBD1. The CDR3 consists of 14 residues. The V segment lost 6 bases and the J segment 3 bases; nucleotides outside the gene matches: 4. The germline CDR1 and CDR2 sequences are MDHEN and SYDVKM. The CDR3 coding sequence is TGTGCCAGCAGCCCAGGGGGGTCTAATGAAAAACTGTTTTTT. Encoded protein: CASSPGGSNEKLFF.

J is TRBJ2-1 and V is TRBV21-1; the D segment call TRBD2 is taken from the table without a DNA check. TRBV21-1 is marked as a pseudogene. CDR3 size: 12 residues. CDR3 region: CASSKFRNEQFF. CDR3 sequence (DNA): TGTGCCAGCAGCAAATTCCGTAATGAGCAGTTCTTC.

The chain carries TRBV7-6 and TRBJ1-6; D remains unclear. Trimming took 3 bases from V and 0 from J, leaving 12 bases between them. This CDR3 is built from 17 residues. Germline assignment: CDR1 SGHVS and CDR2 FNYEAQ. The CDR3 loop is CASSLSTSSSYNSPLHF. The DNA of the CDR3 is TGTGCCAGCAGCTTGAGCACGTCAAGCTCCTATAATTCACCCCTCCACTTT.

The rearrangement joins TRBV19 to TRBJ2-7; D is unclear. Trimming left V 3 bases short and J 0 bases short, with 12 bases between. The CDR3 consists of 15 residues. Germline V lookup: CDR1 LNHDA, CDR2 SQIVND (reference sequence). The CDR3: CASSITADSSYEQYF. CDR3 DNA sequence: TGTGCCAGTAGTATCACTGCTGATAGCTCCTACGAGCAGTACTTC.

This clone has a handful of counts. The chain uses TRBV21-1 and TRBJ2-2; TRBD1 is the table's D call, not checked against the DNA. TRBV21-1 counts as a pseudogene. The CDR3 is 14 amino acids. CDR3 residues: CASRRTEVGGELFF. The CDR3 DNA is TGTGCCAGCAGGAGGACAGAAGTGGGCGGGGAGCTGTTTTTT.

This chain links TRBV6-1 with TRBJ2-3; D is unresolved. V dropped 8 bases and J dropped 6 bases, with 15 bases sitting between them. This CDR3 has 13 amino acids. Germline V gene lookup returns CDR1 MNHNS and CDR2 SASEGT. The CDR3 region is CASLLRGSDTQYF. The DNA of the CDR3 is TGTGCCAGCCTCCTGAGAGGCTCGGATACGCAGTATTTT.

This clone was counted between two and nine times. CDR3 sequence: CASSQSVGGGTEAFF. CDR3 in DNA: TGTGCCAGCAGCCAATCGGTCGGAGGAGGGACTGAAGCTTTCTTT. The genes are TRBV16 and TRBJ1-1; no definite D call. CDR3 length: 15 residues. Germline V gene data show CDR1 as KGHSY and CDR2 as FQNENV. V lost 0 bases and J 5 bases, leaving 13 bases between the germline ends.

This clone is a singleton in its sample. The CDR3 protein is CSVRQGMSEAFF. For the CDR3, the DNA is TGCAGCGTTCGACAGGGGATGAGTGAAGCTTTCTTT. This chain connects TRBV29-1 to TRBJ1-1; TRBD1 matches 8 bases. Germline V gene lookup returns CDR1 SQVTM and CDR2 ANQGSEA. With 5 bases clipped from V and 7 bases from J, the junction kept 6 bases outside the gene matches. CDR3 length: 12 amino acids.

J is TRBJ1-4 and V is TRBV7-9; unclear D gene. This CDR3 has 15 amino acids. Germline V gene data show CDR1 as SEHNR and CDR2 as FQNEAQ (reference sequence). Trimming stripped 2 bases from V and 6 bases from J, with 13 bases between. The CDR3 coding sequence is TGTGCCAGCAGCTTATTCCGGGGAGTGGATGAAAAACTGTTTTTT. Translation: CASSLFRGVDEKLFF.

The chain is built from TRBV28 and TRBJ1-1, with a tentative D call TRBD1 (6 bases). CDR1 MDHEN and CDR2 SYDVKM come from the germline V gene. This CDR3 has 15 residues. The germline V and J ends were trimmed by 6 bases and 1 base, with 15 bases remaining between them. As DNA, the CDR3 is TGTGCCAGCAGCTCGCCGGACAGAAGGAACACTGAAGCTTTCTTT. Translation gives CASSSPDRRNTEAFF.

This clone was recorded a few times. The V call is TRBV2, the J call TRBJ2-5, with D unclear. This CDR3 region has 12 residues. Germline values: CDR1 SNHLY, CDR2 FYNNEI. V was clipped by 4 bases and J by 1 base, with 4 bases between them. CDR3 nucleotide sequence: TGTGCCAGCAGTGTCGGCCAAGAGACCCAGTACTTC. Translated, it gives CASSVGQETQYF.

The chain links TRBV29-1 to TRBJ2-2, with 7 bases identical to TRBD1. V was clipped by 7 bases and J by 0 bases; unmatched bases: 2. The CDR3 totals 13 residues. The germline V gene has CDR1 SQVTM and CDR2 ANQGSEA. As DNA, the CDR3 is TGCAGCGCCGGACAGGCGAACACCGGGGAGCTGTTTTTT. It encodes CSAGQANTGELFF.

J is TRBJ1-1 and V is TRBV23-1, with 9 bases fitting TRBD1. TRBV23-1 counts as an open reading frame of uncertain function. CDR3 size: 17 residues. Germline trimming cut 0 bases from V and 3 bases from J; bases unmatched to any gene: 8. The CDR3 region has the DNA TGCGCCAGCAGTCAATCGGTGAGGGACAGGGTTCACACTGAAGCTTTCTTT. Amino acids: CASSQSVRDRVHTEAFF.

This clone was observed a handful of times. The chain couples TRBV19 to TRBJ1-2; a possible D gene is TRBD1 (5 bases). Trimming cost V 3 bases and J 7 bases, with 18 bases left between them. The CDR3 runs 15 residues. Germline V lookup: CDR1 LNHDA, CDR2 SQIVND (reference sequence). The CDR3 DNA reads as TGTGCCAGTAGTATCTTCAGGGCCTCAACGGGTGGCTACACCTTC. It translates to CASSIFRASTGGYTF.

V gene TRBV29-1 combines with J gene TRBJ1-1; 7 nucleotides match TRBD1. V trimming: 7 bases; J trimming: 3 bases; junction bases outside the gene matches: 8. This CDR3 is built from 13 residues. Germline CDR1 SQVTM, CDR2 ANQGSEA. The CDR3 is CSAMTGYDTEAFF. DNA for the CDR3: TGCAGCGCCATGACAGGGTATGACACTGAAGCTTTCTTT.

This clone came up once. V is TRBV30 and J is TRBJ1-1; D unresolved. The V end was cut by 1 base, the J end by 7 bases, with 13 bases between. Germline values: CDR1 GTSNPN, CDR2 SVGIG (reference sequence). This CDR3 has 13 residues. The CDR3 here is CAWSGQLRGEAFF. CDR3 in DNA: TGTGCCTGGAGTGGGCAGCTACGGGGTGAAGCTTTCTTT.

V is TRBV14 and J is TRBJ1-4, with D possibly matching TRBD1 (5 bases). The V and J ends lost 4 bases and 4 bases respectively, with 13 bases between them. CDR1 and CDR2 (germline): SGHDN, FVKESK. The CDR3 consists of 15 residues. CDR3 sequence reads: CASSPVGGFNEKLFF. The CDR3 coding sequence is TGTGCCAGCAGCCCAGTTGGGGGGTTTAATGAAAAACTGTTTTTT.

The chain carries TRBV5-1 and TRBJ2-7, with 7 nucleotides matching TRBD2. The J segment lost 4 bases and the V segment lost 0 bases, leaving 7 bases of the junction unmatched. This CDR3 region has 15 residues. Germline V CDR1 and CDR2: SGHRS, YFSETQ. The CDR3 reads CASSLGLAALYEQYF. The CDR3 DNA reads TGCGCCAGCAGCTTGGGCCTAGCGGCTCTATACGAGCAGTACTTC.

J is TRBJ2-1 and V is TRBV11-3, with 12 bases fitting TRBD2. The CDR3 covers 15 residues. V lost 5 bases, J lost 8 bases, and 7 bases stayed unmatched. Germline V gene data show CDR1 as SGHNT and CDR2 as YENEEA. The CDR3 DNA follows: TGTGCCAGCAGCCCGGGACTAGCGGGTCTATATGAGCAGTTCTTC. This sequence encodes CASSPGLAGLYEQFF.

The CDR3 bases are TGTGCCAGCAGTGCACTTGGTAACACTGAAGCTTTCTTT. Its translation: CASSALGNTEAFF. V and J are TRBV6-1 and TRBJ1-1; D gene unclear. The germline V gene encodes CDR1 MNHNS and CDR2 SASEGT. The CDR3 runs 13 residues. The V and J ends lost 4 bases and 2 bases respectively, with 8 bases between them.

This chain links TRBV6-1 with TRBJ1-2; 10 bases line up with TRBD1. Germline V lookup: CDR1 MNHNS, CDR2 SASEGT. The J segment lost 7 bases and the V segment lost 7 bases, leaving 6 bases of the junction unmatched. The CDR3 runs to 13 residues. The CDR3 DNA sequence: TGTGCCAGCAAGGGACAGGGGAGTAGTGGCTACACCTTC. Its protein is CASKGQGSSGYTF.